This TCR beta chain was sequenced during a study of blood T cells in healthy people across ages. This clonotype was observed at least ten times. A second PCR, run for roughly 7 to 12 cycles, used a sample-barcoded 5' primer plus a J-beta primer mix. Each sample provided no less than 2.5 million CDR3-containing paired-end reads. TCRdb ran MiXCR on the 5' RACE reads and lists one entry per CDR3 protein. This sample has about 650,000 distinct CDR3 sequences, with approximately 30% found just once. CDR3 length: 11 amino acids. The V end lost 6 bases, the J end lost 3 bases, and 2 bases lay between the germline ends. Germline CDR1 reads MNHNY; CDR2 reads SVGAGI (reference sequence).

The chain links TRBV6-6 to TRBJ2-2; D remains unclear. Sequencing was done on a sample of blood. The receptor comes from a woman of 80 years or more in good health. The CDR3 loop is CASRHTGELFF. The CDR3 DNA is TGTGCCAGCAGACACACCGGGGAGCTGTTTTTT.